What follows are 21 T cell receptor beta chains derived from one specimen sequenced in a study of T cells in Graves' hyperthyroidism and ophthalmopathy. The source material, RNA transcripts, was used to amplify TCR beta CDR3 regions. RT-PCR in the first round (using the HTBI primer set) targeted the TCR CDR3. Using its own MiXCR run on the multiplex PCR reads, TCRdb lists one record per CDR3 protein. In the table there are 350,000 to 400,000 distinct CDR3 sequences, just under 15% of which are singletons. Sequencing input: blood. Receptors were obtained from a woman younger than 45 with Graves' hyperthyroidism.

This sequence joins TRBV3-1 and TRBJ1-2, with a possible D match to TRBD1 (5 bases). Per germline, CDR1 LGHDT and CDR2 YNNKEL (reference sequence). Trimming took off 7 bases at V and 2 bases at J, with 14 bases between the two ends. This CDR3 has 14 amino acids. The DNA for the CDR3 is TGTGCCAGCACCCCGGACCAGGGCAACTATGGCTACACCTTC. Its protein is CASTPDQGNYGYTF.

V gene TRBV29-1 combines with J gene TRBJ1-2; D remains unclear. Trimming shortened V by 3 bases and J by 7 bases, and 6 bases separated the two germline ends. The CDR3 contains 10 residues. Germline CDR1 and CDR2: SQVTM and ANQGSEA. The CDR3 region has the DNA TGCAGCGTTGATAGCGGTGGCTACACCTTC. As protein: CSVDSGGYTF. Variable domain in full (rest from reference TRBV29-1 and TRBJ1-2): SAVISQKPSRDICQRGTSLTIQCQVDSQVTMMFWYRQQPGQSLTLIATANQGSEATYESGFVIDKFPISRPNLTFSTLTVSNMSPEDSSIYLCSVDSGGYTFGSGTRLTVV.

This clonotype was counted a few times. For the CDR3, the DNA is TGTGCCAGCAGTTATACGTCCATACCCTACGAGCAGTACTTC. It is translated as CASSYTSIPYEQYF. The chain joins TRBV6-1 to TRBJ2-7, with D unresolved. Germline-derived CDR1 and CDR2 are MNHNS and SASEGT. This CDR3 has 14 amino acids. V lost 5 bases to trimming and J lost 2 bases, with 13 bases between them.

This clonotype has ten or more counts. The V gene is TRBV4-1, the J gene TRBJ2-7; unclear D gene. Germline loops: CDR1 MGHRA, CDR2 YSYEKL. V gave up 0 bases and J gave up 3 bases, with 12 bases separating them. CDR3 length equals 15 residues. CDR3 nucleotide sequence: TGCGCCAGCAGCCAAGAGGGGAACGACCACTACGAGCAGTACTTC. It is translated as CASSQEGNDHYEQYF.

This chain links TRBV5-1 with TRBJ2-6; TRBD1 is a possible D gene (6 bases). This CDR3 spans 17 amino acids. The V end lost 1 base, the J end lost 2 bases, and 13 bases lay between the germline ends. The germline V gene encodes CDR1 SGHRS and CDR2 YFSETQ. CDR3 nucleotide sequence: TGCGCCAGCAGCTTGACCCCGGGACAAGCTGGGGCCAACGTCCTGACTTTC. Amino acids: CASSLTPGQAGANVLTF.

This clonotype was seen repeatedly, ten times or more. CDR3 in DNA: TGCAGCGTTGGTGGGGGCTCCTACGAGCAGTACTTC. Amino acid sequence: CSVGGGSYEQYF. The chain combines TRBV29-1 with TRBJ2-7; D may match TRBD1 or TRBD2 (5 bases each). Germline values: CDR1 SQVTM, CDR2 ANQGSEA. V was trimmed by 4 bases and J by 0 bases, leaving 7 bases between them. The CDR3 runs to 12 residues.

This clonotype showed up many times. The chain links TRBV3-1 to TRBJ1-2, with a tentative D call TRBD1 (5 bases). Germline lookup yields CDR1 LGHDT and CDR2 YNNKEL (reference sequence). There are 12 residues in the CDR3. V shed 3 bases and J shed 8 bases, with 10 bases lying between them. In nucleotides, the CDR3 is TGTGCCAGCAGCCACCGGGGGAGCGGCTACACCTTC. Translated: CASSHRGSGYTF.

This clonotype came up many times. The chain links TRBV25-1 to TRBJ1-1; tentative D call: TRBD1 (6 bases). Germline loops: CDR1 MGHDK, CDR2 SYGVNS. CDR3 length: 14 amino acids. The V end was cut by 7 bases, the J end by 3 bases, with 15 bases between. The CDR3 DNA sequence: TGTGCCAGCACCTGGGGGGGCGCGTACACTGAAGCTTTCTTT. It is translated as CASTWGGAYTEAFF.

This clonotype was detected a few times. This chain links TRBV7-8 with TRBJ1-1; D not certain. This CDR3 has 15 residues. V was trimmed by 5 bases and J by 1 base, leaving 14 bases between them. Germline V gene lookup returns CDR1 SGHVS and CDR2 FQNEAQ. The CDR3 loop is CASSGRVFRNTEAFF. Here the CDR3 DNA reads TGTGCCAGCAGCGGCCGAGTCTTTCGGAACACTGAAGCTTTCTTT. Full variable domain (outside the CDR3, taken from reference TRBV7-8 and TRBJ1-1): GAGVSQSPRYKVAKRGQDVALRCDPISGHVSLFWYQQALGQGPEFLTYFQNEAQLDKSGLPSDRFFAERPEGSVSTLKIQRTQQEDSAVYLCASSGRVFRNTEAFFGQGTRLTVV.

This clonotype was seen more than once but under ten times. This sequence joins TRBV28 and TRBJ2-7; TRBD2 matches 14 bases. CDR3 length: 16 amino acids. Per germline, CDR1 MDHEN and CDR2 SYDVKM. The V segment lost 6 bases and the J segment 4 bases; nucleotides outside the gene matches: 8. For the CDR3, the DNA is TGTGCCAGCAGCCCCTCATGGACTAGCGGGAGGTACGAGCAGTACTTC. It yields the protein CASSPSWTSGRYEQYF.

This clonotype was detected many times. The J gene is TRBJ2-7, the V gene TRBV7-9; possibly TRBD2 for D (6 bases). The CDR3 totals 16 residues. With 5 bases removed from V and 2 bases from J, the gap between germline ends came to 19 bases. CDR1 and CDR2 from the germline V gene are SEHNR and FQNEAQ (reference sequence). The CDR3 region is CASSPPSWAGPYEQYF. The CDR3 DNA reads TGTGCCAGCAGCCCACCCTCCTGGGCGGGACCCTACGAGCAGTACTTC.

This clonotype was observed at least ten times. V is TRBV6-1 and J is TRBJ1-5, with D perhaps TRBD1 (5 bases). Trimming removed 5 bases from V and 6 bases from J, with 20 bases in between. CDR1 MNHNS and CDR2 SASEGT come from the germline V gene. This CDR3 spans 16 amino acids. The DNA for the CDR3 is TGTGCCAGCAGTCCGTTGGGGGTAGGAGTGGCTCAGCCCCAGCATTTT. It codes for CASSPLGVGVAQPQHF.

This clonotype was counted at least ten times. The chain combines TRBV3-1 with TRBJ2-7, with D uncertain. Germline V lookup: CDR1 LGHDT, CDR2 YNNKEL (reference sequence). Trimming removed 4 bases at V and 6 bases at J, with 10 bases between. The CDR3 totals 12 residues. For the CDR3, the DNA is TGTGCCAGCAGCCCCTCCCCTTCCGAGCAGTACTTC. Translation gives CASSPSPSEQYF.

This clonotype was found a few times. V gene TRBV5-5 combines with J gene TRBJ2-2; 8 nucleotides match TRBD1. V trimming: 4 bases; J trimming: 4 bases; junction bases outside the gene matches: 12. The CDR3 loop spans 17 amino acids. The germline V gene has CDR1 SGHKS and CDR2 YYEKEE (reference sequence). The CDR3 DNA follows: TGTGCCAGCAGCCACGTTCCGACAGGGGATTCCACCGGGGAGCTGTTTTTT. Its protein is CASSHVPTGDSTGELFF.

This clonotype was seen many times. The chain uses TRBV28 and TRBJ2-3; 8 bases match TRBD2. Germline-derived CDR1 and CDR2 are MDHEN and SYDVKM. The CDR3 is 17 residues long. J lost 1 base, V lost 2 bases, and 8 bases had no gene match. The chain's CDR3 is CASSLVVAGRGTDTQYF. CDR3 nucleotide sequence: TGTGCCAGCAGTTTAGTGGTAGCGGGACGGGGCACAGATACGCAGTATTTT.

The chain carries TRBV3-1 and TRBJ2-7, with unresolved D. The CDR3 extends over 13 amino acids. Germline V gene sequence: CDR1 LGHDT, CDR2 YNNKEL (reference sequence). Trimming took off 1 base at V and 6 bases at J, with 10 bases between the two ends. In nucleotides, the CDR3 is TGTGCCAGCAGCCAAGCAGGTCCCCCCGAGCAGTACTTC. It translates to CASSQAGPPEQYF.

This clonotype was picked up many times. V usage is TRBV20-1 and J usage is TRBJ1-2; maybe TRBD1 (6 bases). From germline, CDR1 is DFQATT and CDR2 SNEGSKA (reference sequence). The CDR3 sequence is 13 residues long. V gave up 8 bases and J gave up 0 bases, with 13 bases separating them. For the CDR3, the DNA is TGCAGTTCTTCCCAGGGGACTAACTATGGCTACACCTTC. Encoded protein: CSSSQGTNYGYTF.

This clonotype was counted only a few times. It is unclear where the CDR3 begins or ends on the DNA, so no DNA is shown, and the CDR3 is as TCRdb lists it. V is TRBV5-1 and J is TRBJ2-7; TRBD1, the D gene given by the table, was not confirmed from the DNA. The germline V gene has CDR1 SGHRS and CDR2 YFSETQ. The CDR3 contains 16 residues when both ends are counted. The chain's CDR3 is CASSFRGRTGAYEQYF.

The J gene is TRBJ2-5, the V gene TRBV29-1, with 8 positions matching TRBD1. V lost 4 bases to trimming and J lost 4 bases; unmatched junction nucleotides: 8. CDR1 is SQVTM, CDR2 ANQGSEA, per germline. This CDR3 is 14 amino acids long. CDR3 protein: CSVVDRGVSETQYF. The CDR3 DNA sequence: TGCAGCGTTGTCGACAGGGGCGTGTCAGAGACCCAGTACTTC. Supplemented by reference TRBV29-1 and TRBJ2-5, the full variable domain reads SAVISQKPSRDICQRGTSLTIQCQVDSQVTMMFWYRQQPGQSLTLIATANQGSEATYESGFVIDKFPISRPNLTFSTLTVSNMSPEDSSIYLCSVVDRGVSETQYFGPGTRLLVL.

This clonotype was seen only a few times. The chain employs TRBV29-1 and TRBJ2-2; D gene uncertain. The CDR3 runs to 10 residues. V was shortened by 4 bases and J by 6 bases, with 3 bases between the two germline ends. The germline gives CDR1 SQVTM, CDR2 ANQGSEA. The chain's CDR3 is CSVGSGELFF. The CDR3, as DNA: TGCAGCGTTGGGTCCGGGGAGCTGTTTTTT.

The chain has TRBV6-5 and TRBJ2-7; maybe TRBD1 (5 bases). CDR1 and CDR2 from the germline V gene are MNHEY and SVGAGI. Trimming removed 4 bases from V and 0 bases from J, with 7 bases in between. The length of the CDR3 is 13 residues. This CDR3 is CASSWGDSYEQYF. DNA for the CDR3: TGTGCCAGCAGTTGGGGCGACTCCTACGAGCAGTACTTC.